The subject of this entry is one TCR beta chain. Antigen: not known. This entry belongs to a study of shared clonotypes between healthy human individuals. Study outcomes and limitations: Unshared clonotypes carried lower generation probabilities than those common to all four donors.

This table comes from immunoSEQ multiplex PCR, and its TCRdb copy is limited to in-frame clones, with some not included. The table lists more than 2 million clones, 85% to 95% of them singletons. None of the donors, who were healthy HIV-negative adults, had recently had acute infections or vaccinations. Trimming shortened V by 7 bases and J by 2 bases, and 3 bases separated the two germline ends. The germline V gene has CDR1 ENHRY and CDR2 SYGVKD. The length of the CDR3 is 12 residues. The receptor was derived from a man between 18 and 29 years old in good health. Material: naive CD4+ T cells sorted from blood. Subset defined: CD45RA+ positively selected. J is TRBJ2-6 and V is TRBV10-3; D gene unclear. The CDR3 nucleotides are TGTGCCATCAAAACTGGGGCCAACGTCCTGACTTTC. Translation: CAIKTGANVLTF.